The 4 T cell receptor beta chains given below trace back to one sample, sequenced in a study of blood T cells in healthy people across ages. The second PCR ran about 6 to 12 cycles with a sample-barcoded 5' primer and J-beta primers. TCRdb re-called the 5' RACE reads with MiXCR, one entry per CDR3 protein. The sample has fewer than 2,000,000 distinct CDR3 sequences; roughly two fifths are singletons. Source material: blood. The receptors come from a human donor in good health.

The gene calls are TRBV19 and TRBJ2-7, with a possible D match to TRBD2 (6 bases). The CDR3 loop spans 15 amino acids. CDR1 is LNHDA and CDR2 is SQIVND in the germline V gene (reference sequence). Trimming took off 0 bases at V and 1 base at J, with 10 bases between the two ends. The CDR3 is CASSIDRDFSYEQYF. CDR3 coding DNA: TGTGCCAGTAGTATAGATCGGGACTTTTCCTACGAGCAGTACTTC.

The count of this clonotype is one. The chain employs TRBV4-3 and TRBJ1-4, with 7 nucleotides matching TRBD1. With 4 bases clipped from V and 5 bases from J, the junction kept 13 bases outside the gene matches. The CDR3 consists of 17 residues. Germline V gene lookup returns CDR1 LGHNA and CDR2 YSLEER. The chain's CDR3 is CASSPPSPGQKNEKLFF. The DNA for the CDR3 is TGCGCCAGCAGCCCACCCAGTCCGGGACAGAAGAATGAAAAACTGTTTTTT.

As regards this clonotype: A read error may produce the germline difference seen at one junction end. The rearrangement uses TRBV24-1 and TRBJ2-1, with D perhaps being TRBD1 or TRBD2 (5 bases each). The CDR3 covers 14 residues. Germline lookup yields CDR1 KGHDR and CDR2 SFDVKD. The DNA for the CDR3 is TGTGCTACCAGGGTCCGGGGCTCCTACAATGAGCAGTTCTTC. Translating it yields CATRVRGSYNEQFF.

V gene TRBV10-3 combines with J gene TRBJ2-1, with D possibly TRBD2 on 5 matching bases. The J call may be faulty, since TRBJ2-7 better matches the DNA end. Germline CDR1 is ENHRY and CDR2 is SYGVKD. The CDR3 length is 18 residues. The CDR3 DNA follows: TGTGCCATCAGCAGAATGGAGGAAGACGGGCGCTCCTACAATGAGCAGTACTTC. Its translation is CAISRMEEDGRSYNEQYF.